The 25 T cell receptor beta chains below were found in one sample sequenced in a study of blood T cell repertoires in COVID-19. Assay: immunoSEQ multiplex PCR; the TCRdb copy retains only in-frame clones and omits some. The repertoire consists of fewer than 200,000 clones, with 80% to 90% occurring once and the leading ten covering less than 2%. The sample comprised peripheral blood. The receptors come from a man younger than 30 who had recovered from COVID-19.

This chain links TRBV5-4 with TRBJ2-4; D is possibly TRBD2 (6 bases). Germline V gene data show CDR1 as SGHNT and CDR2 as YYREEE (reference sequence). This CDR3 spans 17 amino acids. Trimming pared 5 bases from V and 7 bases from J, leaving 25 bases between. CDR3 in DNA: TGTGCCAGCAGGCCCGCACTAGGAGGGCCGGAAGGTAACATTCAGTACTTC. Its protein product is CASRPALGGPEGNIQYF.

This chain uses TRBV11-3 with TRBJ2-1; tentatively, D is TRBD2 (5 bases). V dropped 3 bases and J dropped 9 bases, with 12 bases sitting between them. Germline lookup yields CDR1 SGHNT and CDR2 YENEEA. The CDR3 contains 13 residues. This chain's CDR3 is CASSFRRAGEQFF. CDR3 nucleotide sequence: TGTGCCAGCAGCTTTAGGCGGGCTGGTGAGCAGTTCTTC.

This sequence joins TRBV5-1 and TRBJ2-1; D unresolved. The germline V and J ends were trimmed by 4 bases and 4 bases, with 9 bases remaining between them. Germline-derived CDR1 and CDR2 are SGHRS and YFSETQ. CDR3 length equals 13 residues. The CDR3 bases are TGCGCCAGCAGCATAAACTCATACAATGAGCAGTTCTTC. Translated, it gives CASSINSYNEQFF.

The V call is TRBV6-6, the J call TRBJ2-3, with 12 bases lining up with TRBD2. Germline-derived CDR1 and CDR2 are MNHNY and SVGAGI (reference sequence). This CDR3 contains 19 residues. The junction had 13 bases not matched to a gene; V was cut back by 5 bases and J by 1 base. Here the CDR3 DNA reads TGTGCCAGCAGTCAGGGACTAGCGGGCCTCTCGCGGGGCACAGATACGCAGTATTTT. Translating gives CASSQGLAGLSRGTDTQYF.

The table lists this clone with a count of one. The chain couples TRBV5-1 to TRBJ2-7; tentatively, D is TRBD1 (5 bases). V lost 4 bases and J lost 0, with 14 bases in between. The CDR3 contains 15 residues. In germline, CDR1 is SGHRS, CDR2 YFSETQ. The DNA for the CDR3 is TGCGCCAGCAGCCCCCGTACAGGATACTCCTACGAGCAGTACTTC. Translation gives CASSPRTGYSYEQYF. The full variable domain, completed using reference TRBV5-1 and TRBJ2-7, is KAGVTQTPRYLIKTRGQQVTLSCSPISGHRSVSWYQQTPGQGLQFLFEYFSETQRNKGNFPGRFSGRQFSNSRSEMNVSTLELGDSALYLCASSPRTGYSYEQYFGPGTRLTVT.

The rearrangement uses TRBV7-8 and TRBJ2-5; 7 bases map to TRBD1. V was clipped by 4 bases and J by 1 base; unmatched bases: 9. The germline CDR1 and CDR2 sequences are SGHVS and FQNEAQ. There are 16 residues in the CDR3. For the CDR3, the DNA is TGTGCCAGCAGCTCTGGACAGGCCAGATTCCAAGAGACCCAGTACTTC. This sequence encodes CASSSGQARFQETQYF. Full variable domain (remainder filled in from reference TRBV7-8 and TRBJ2-5): GAGVSQSPRYKVAKRGQDVALRCDPISGHVSLFWYQQALGQGPEFLTYFQNEAQLDKSGLPSDRFFAERPEGSVSTLKIQRTQQEDSAVYLCASSSGQARFQETQYFGPGTRLLVL.

The chain links TRBV19 to TRBJ2-5, with 12 bases identical to TRBD2. V lost 6 bases, J lost 5 bases, and 1 base stayed unmatched. The CDR3 totals 13 residues. Germline assignment: CDR1 LNHDA and CDR2 SQIVND (reference sequence). CDR3 loop: CASRLAGGETQYF. Written as DNA, the CDR3 is TGTGCCAGTAGACTAGCGGGAGGCGAGACCCAGTACTTC.

This chain links TRBV19 with TRBJ2-4; D might be TRBD1 (6 bases). The CDR3 loop spans 16 amino acids. V lost 0 bases and J 8 bases, leaving 17 bases between the germline ends. Germline V CDR1 and CDR2: LNHDA, SQIVND (reference sequence). The CDR3 is CASSIDIGGGADIQYF. The CDR3 region has the DNA TGTGCCAGTAGTATAGACATCGGTGGGGGCGCAGACATTCAGTACTTC.

This clone was seen a single time. The chain couples TRBV9 to TRBJ1-2, with D hard to call. Trimming took off 4 bases at V and 4 bases at J, with 23 bases between the two ends. The CDR3 totals 17 residues. In germline, CDR1 is SGDLS, CDR2 YYNGEE. The CDR3 sequence: CASSHNQLEEVSYGYTF. The CDR3 DNA reads as TGTGCCAGCAGCCACAACCAACTAGAAGAAGTTTCCTATGGCTACACCTTC.

This chain joins TRBV7-2 and TRBJ2-2; D not resolved. Germline V gene data show CDR1 as SGHTA and CDR2 as FQGNSA. The length of the CDR3 is 12 residues. Trimming removed 6 bases from V and 4 bases from J, with 6 bases in between. The CDR3 nucleotides read TGTGCCAGCAGATCTAGCACCGGGGAGCTGTTTTTT. Translated: CASRSSTGELFF.

This chain links TRBV20-1 with TRBJ2-2, with a possible D match to TRBD1 (6 bases). Germline assignment: CDR1 DFQATT and CDR2 SNEGSKA (reference sequence). Trimming took off 5 bases at V and 7 bases at J, with 20 bases between the two ends. CDR3 size: 15 residues. CDR3 nucleotides: TGCAGTGCTCGTGAGATGGGGGCGCCTGGCGGGGAGCTGTTTTTT. It yields the protein CSAREMGAPGGELFF.

The J gene is TRBJ2-1, the V gene TRBV11-2, with 10 nucleotides matching TRBD2. The CDR3 contains 16 residues. CDR1 and CDR2 (germline): SGHAT, FQNNGV. With 11 bases clipped from V and 0 bases from J, the junction kept 10 bases outside the gene matches. For the CDR3, the DNA is TGTGCCTCCGGGACTAGCGCTTTAAACTCCTACAATGAGCAGTTCTTC. It specifies CASGTSALNSYNEQFF.

The chain links TRBV10-3 to TRBJ2-6; 7 bases match TRBD1. The CDR3 runs to 18 residues. V was pared by 3 bases and J by 0 bases, with 8 bases of the junction left unmatched. Germline CDR1 reads ENHRY; CDR2 reads SYGVKD. The CDR3 DNA sequence: TGTGCCATCAGTGATTCAGGGGGTGGACTCTCTGGGGCCAACGTCCTGACTTTC. Translation: CAISDSGGGLSGANVLTF.

This sequence joins TRBV7-2 and TRBJ1-2, with D possibly TRBD1 on 5 matching bases. V lost 1 base, J lost 4 bases, and 16 bases lay in between. CDR3 length equals 16 residues. CDR1 is SGHTA and CDR2 is FQGNSA in the germline V gene. The CDR3 nucleotides read TGTGCCAGCAGCTTAGACCCCAGCAGGGCACGCTATGGCTACACCTTC. Protein product: CASSLDPSRARYGYTF. The complete variable domain, with remaining parts taken from reference TRBV7-2 and TRBJ1-2, reads GAGVSQSPSNKVTEKGKDVELRCDPISGHTALYWYRQSLGQGLEFLIYFQGNSAPDKSGLPSDRFSAERTGGSVSTLTIQRTQQEDSAVYLCASSLDPSRARYGYTFGSGTRLTVV.

The chain couples TRBV7-2 to TRBJ1-2; 8 bases are a match to TRBD1. With V trimmed by 4 bases and J by 6 bases, 10 bases remained unmatched. Germline V CDR1 and CDR2: SGHTA, FQGNSA. The CDR3 consists of 15 residues. The CDR3 loop is CASSSTPAGGHGYTF. The DNA for the CDR3 is TGTGCCAGCAGCTCTACCCCCGCAGGGGGCCATGGCTACACCTTC.

This clone was counted between two and nine times. DNA of the CDR3: TGTGCCAGCAGTGAACCTTCGGGACTAGCGGGCCCGTCCCTCTCCTACGAGCAGTACTTC. Protein: CASSEPSGLAGPSLSYEQYF. The chain links TRBV2 to TRBJ2-7; 12 bases fit TRBD2. Germline CDR1 reads SNHLY; CDR2 reads FYNNEI. V lost 2 bases, J lost 0 bases, and 14 bases stayed unmatched. This CDR3 spans 20 amino acids.

The chain recombines TRBV14 with TRBJ2-7; TRBD2 is a possible D gene (6 bases). The CDR3 covers 13 residues. The ends were cut back, 3 bases at V and 6 bases at J, with 12 bases in the middle. Germline-derived CDR1 and CDR2 are SGHDN and FVKESK. CDR3 in DNA: TGTGCCAGCAGCCAGCGGGGACCTCGCGAGCAGTACTTC. Translating it yields CASSQRGPREQYF.

The rearrangement joins TRBV6-5 to TRBJ1-6; TRBD1 agrees at 8 bases. CDR1 and CDR2 (germline): MNHEY, SVGAGI. Trimming took 9 bases from V and 6 from J; bases not matched to a gene: 10. The CDR3 extends over 15 amino acids. The CDR3 bases are TGTGCCAGTGTGTCCCGGGACAGGATTAATTCACCCCTCCACTTT. It codes for CASVSRDRINSPLHF.

This clone was recorded only once. The V gene is TRBV9, the J gene TRBJ2-7, with 13 bases matching TRBD2. The CDR3 covers 16 residues. With V trimmed by 4 bases and J by 4 bases, 8 bases remained unmatched. Germline assignment: CDR1 SGDLS and CDR2 YYNGEE. Here the CDR3 reads CASSTGGLAGNYEQYF. The CDR3 coding sequence is TGTGCCAGCAGCACAGGGGGACTAGCGGGAAATTACGAGCAGTACTTC.

The chain links TRBV6-5 to TRBJ2-1; TRBD1 matches at 7 bases. CDR3 length equals 15 residues. Germline assignment: CDR1 MNHEY and CDR2 SVGAGI. After removal of 6 bases from V and 5 bases from J, the junction contained 10 bases not matched to a gene. CDR3 residues: CASSPTGPLDNEQFF. The CDR3 DNA is TGTGCCAGCAGCCCGACAGGGCCTTTGGACAATGAGCAGTTCTTC.

The chain joins TRBV5-8 to TRBJ1-2; unclear D gene. CDR3 length: 13 amino acids. Trimming removed 4 bases at V and 3 bases at J, with 10 bases between. Germline CDR1 is SGHTS and CDR2 is YDEGEE. DNA of the CDR3: TGTGCCAGCAGCCTAGTAAGGTACTATGGCTACACCTTC. Translating it yields CASSLVRYYGYTF.

J is TRBJ2-5 and V is TRBV7-2; D might be TRBD1 (6 bases). The CDR3 runs to 15 residues. The germline CDR1 and CDR2 sequences are SGHTA and FQGNSA. Trimming shortened V by 2 bases and J by 5 bases, and 15 bases separated the two germline ends. The CDR3 DNA sequence: TGTGCCAGCAGCTTAACACAGGGTTACGTGGAGACCCAGTACTTC. Its protein product is CASSLTQGYVETQYF.

This clone was seen only once. This chain links TRBV7-2 with TRBJ2-2; 8 nucleotides agree with TRBD2. The CDR3 length is 15 residues. V gave up 5 bases and J gave up 6 bases; unmatched junction bases: 8. Germline V gene data show CDR1 as SGHTA and CDR2 as FQGNSA. The CDR3 protein is CASSPGLGVAGELFF. The CDR3 nucleotides read TGTGCCAGCAGCCCGGGACTAGGAGTTGCCGGGGAGCTGTTTTTT.

This clone has only one observation. The rearrangement links TRBV29-1 to TRBJ2-5, with D possibly being TRBD1 (6 bases). Trimming stripped 0 bases from V and 2 bases from J, with 10 bases between. Germline V gene lookup returns CDR1 SQVTM and CDR2 ANQGSEA. This CDR3 contains 14 residues. CDR3 DNA: TGCAGCGTTGAAGAGGGGGCGCGACAAGAGACCCAGTACTTC. This sequence encodes CSVEEGARQETQYF.

The chain recombines TRBV19 with TRBJ2-1; a possible D gene is TRBD1 (6 bases). Trimming left V 8 bases short and J 2 bases short, with 16 bases between. The CDR3 runs 15 residues. Germline CDR1 reads LNHDA; CDR2 reads SQIVND (reference sequence). The CDR3 DNA reads TGTGCCAGTTGGGCTTCACAGGGCCCCTACAATGAGCAGTTCTTC. Protein product: CASWASQGPYNEQFF.